The rows below give T cell receptor beta chains drawn from one sample of a study of shared clonotypes between healthy human individuals. Only in-frame clones appear in the TCRdb table, and some are missing; sequencing was by immunoSEQ multiplex PCR. The sample has some 2 million clones, about 95% seen once; the top ten hold approximately 1.2%. Specimen: naive CD8+ T cells sorted from blood. These receptors were collected from a man between 18 and 35 years old in good health. Each CDR3 is given without its conserved first and last residue.

j_call v_call cdr3_aa
TRBJ1-1 TRBV4-1 ASSQDPHTEAF
TRBJ1-1 TRBV6-1 ASSSGQMMNTEAF
TRBJ2-5 TRBV19 ASSIVAGRPETQY
TRBJ1-4 TRBV25-1 ASSDTGGTRANEKLF
TRBJ2-5 TRBV9 ASSVGVGLEDQY
TRBJ2-7 TRBV27 ASSYLSTSDYEQY
TRBJ1-5 TRBV4-1 ASSHLVQGGQPQH
TRBJ2-3 TRBV7-9 ASSDRSGLPTDTQY
TRBJ2-7 TRBV9 ASSVGTAYEQY
TRBJ2-3 TRBV7-8 ASSLEHNRGSTDTQY
TRBJ2-5 TRBV6-1 ASSESPSEGEETQY
TRBJ2-7 TRBV6-5 ASSYGLAGVIEQY
TRBJ1-1 TRBV11-2 ASSLEWGDTEAF
TRBJ2-2 TRBV6-5 ATIAGGLTGELF
TRBJ1-5 TRBV25-1 ASSDGRGSGAQH
TRBJ2-7 TRBV2 ASSVVIREQY
TRBJ2-1 TRBV11-2 ASSPRELAGLVGNEQF
TRBJ2-3 TRBV7-9 ASSTWTSGNPDTQY
TRBJ1-1 TRBV27 ASSSQGRITEAF
TRBJ1-1 TRBV7-9 ASSLGGENTEAF
TRBJ2-1 TRBV7-6 ASSLEGEGDYNEQF
TRBJ2-1 TRBV11-2 ASSPWTGGNNEQF
TRBJ2-1 TRBV19 ASSIGTGSYNEQF
TRBJ2-7 TRBV9 ASSVGPGYEQY
TRBJ2-7 TRBV6-5 ASSYGGRGDEQY
TRBJ2-7 TRBV23-1 ASGGQGIGRSYEQY
TRBJ2-2 TRBV6-5 ASSRYRNTGELF
TRBJ2-1 TRBV5-1 ASSLDGTGGFNEQF
TRBJ1-5 TRBV7-6 ASSLDPPGVSNQPQH
TRBJ2-5 TRBV4-3 ASSQGYRVEGAQY
TRBJ2-2 TRBV7-2 ASSLPGGDPGELF
TRBJ2-7 TRBV7-8 ASSPPAHEQY
TRBJ2-7 TRBV27 ASSFGGYEQY
TRBJ2-3 TRBV30 AWSVKSTDTQY
TRBJ2-6 TRBV18 ASSPPQGAGANVLT
TRBJ2-7 TRBV7-9 AEQVPGGSYEQY
TRBJ1-2 TRBV18 ASSPPGGRVLGYT
TRBJ2-1 TRBV7-6 ASSFRQGYHEQF
TRBJ2-5 TRBV9 ASSAWGGETQY
TRBJ1-2 TRBV6-1 ASSEAGGYGYT
TRBJ1-3 TRBV5-6 ASSLSPGNTIY
TRBJ2-7 TRBV27 ASSLRTASYEQY
TRBJ1-4 TRBV30 AWSVMGLADEKLF
TRBJ2-7 TRBV6-1 ASSEASYEQY
TRBJ1-2 TRBV6-5 ASTDVAGGYT
TRBJ2-3 TRBV13 ASSLVARGGADTQY
TRBJ2-2 TRBV29-1 SVEEGRVDGELF